The sequence of this T cell receptor beta chain was determined in a study of CD8 T cells in ankylosing spondylitis. Study-level results: Seemingly characteristic of ankylosing spondylitis blood was a TCR beta motif consisting of several highly homologous variants.

TCRdb ran MiXCR on the 5' RACE reads and lists one entry per CDR3 protein. The sample includes about 210,000 distinct CDR3 sequences, just under 7.5% of them seen just once. V lost 3 bases, J lost 5 bases, and 16 bases lay in between. Germline CDR1 SGHTA, CDR2 FQGNSA. The CDR3 is 16 residues long. This clonotype occurred a few times. Its antigen is unidentified. J is TRBJ2-2 and V is TRBV7-2; D not certain. The sequenced material came from blood, either unsorted or a sorted T cell fraction (not recorded which). The source of this sequence is a male donor with ankylosing spondylitis. CDR3 DNA: TGTGCCAGCAGCTTGTTAGCCCTAAGTAGGACCGGGGAGCTGTTTTTT. Translation gives CASSLLALSRTGELFF.